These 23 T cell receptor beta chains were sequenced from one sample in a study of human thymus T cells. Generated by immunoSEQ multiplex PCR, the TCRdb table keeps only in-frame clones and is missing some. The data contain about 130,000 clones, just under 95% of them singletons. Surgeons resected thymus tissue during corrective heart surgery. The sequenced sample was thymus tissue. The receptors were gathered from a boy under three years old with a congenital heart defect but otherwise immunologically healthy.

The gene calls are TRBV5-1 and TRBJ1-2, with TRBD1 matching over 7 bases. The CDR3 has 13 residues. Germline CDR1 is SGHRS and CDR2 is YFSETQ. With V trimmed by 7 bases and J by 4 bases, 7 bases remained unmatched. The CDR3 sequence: CASRPRDSYGYTF. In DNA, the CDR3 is TGCGCCAGCCGACCCCGGGACAGCTATGGCTACACCTTC. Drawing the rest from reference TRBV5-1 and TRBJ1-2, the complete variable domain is KAGVTQTPRYLIKTRGQQVTLSCSPISGHRSVSWYQQTPGQGLQFLFEYFSETQRNKGNFPGRFSGRQFSNSRSEMNVSTLELGDSALYLCASRPRDSYGYTFGSGTRLTVV.

CDR3 DNA sequence: TGTGCCAGCAGGACAGGGGGATATGGCTACACCTTC. Translated: CASRTGGYGYTF. V gene TRBV28 combines with J gene TRBJ1-2; 9 bases agree with TRBD1. The CDR3 totals 12 residues. Germline CDR1 reads MDHEN; CDR2 reads SYDVKM. V was pared by 6 bases and J by 5 bases, with 1 base of the junction left unmatched.

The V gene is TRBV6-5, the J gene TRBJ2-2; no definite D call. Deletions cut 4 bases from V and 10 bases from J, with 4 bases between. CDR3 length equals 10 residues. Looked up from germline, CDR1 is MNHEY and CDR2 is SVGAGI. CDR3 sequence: CASSLQELFF. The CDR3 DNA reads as TGTGCCAGCAGTTTGCAGGAGCTGTTTTTT.

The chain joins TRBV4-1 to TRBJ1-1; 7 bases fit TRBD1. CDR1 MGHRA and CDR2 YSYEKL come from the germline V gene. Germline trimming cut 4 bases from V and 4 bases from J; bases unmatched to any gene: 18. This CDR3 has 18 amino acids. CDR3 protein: CASSPDRQGVDLGTEAFF. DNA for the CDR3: TGCGCCAGCAGCCCCGATCGACAGGGCGTAGACTTGGGCACTGAAGCTTTCTTT.

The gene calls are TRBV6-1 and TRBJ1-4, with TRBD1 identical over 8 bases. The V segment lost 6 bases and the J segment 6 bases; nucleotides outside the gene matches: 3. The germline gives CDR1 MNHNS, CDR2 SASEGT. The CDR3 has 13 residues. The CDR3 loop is CASRTGGDEKLFF. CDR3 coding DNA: TGTGCCAGCAGAACAGGGGGAGATGAAAAACTGTTTTTT.

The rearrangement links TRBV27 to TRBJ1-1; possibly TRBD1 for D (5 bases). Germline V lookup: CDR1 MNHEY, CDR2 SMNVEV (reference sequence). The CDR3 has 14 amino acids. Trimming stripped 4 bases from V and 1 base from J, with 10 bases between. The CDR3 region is CASSWGGSNTEAFF. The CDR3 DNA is TGTGCCAGCAGTTGGGGGGGGTCGAACACTGAAGCTTTCTTT.

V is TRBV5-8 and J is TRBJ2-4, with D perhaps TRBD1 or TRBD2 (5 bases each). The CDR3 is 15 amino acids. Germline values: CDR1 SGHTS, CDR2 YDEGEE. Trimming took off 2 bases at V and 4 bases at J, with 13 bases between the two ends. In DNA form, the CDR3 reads TGTGCCAGCAGCTTCCCAGTGGGGGAGAAAAACATTCAGTACTTC. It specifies CASSFPVGEKNIQYF. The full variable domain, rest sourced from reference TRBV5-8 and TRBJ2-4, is EAGVTQSPTHLIKTRGQQATLRCSPISGHTSVYWYQQALGLGLQFLLWYDEGEERNRGNFPPRFSGRQFPNYSSELNVNALELEDSALYLCASSFPVGEKNIQYFGAGTRLSVL.

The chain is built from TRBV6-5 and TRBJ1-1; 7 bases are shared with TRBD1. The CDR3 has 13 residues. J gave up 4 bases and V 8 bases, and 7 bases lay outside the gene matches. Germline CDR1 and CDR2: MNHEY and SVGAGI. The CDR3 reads CASSQGRGTEAFF. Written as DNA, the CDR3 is TGTGCCAGCTCACAGGGGAGGGGCACTGAAGCTTTCTTT.

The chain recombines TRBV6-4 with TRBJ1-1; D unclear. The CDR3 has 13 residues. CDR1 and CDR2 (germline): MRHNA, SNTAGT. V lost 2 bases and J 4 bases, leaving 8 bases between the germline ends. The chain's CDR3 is CASSDREITEAFF. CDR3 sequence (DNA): TGTGCCAGCAGTGACAGGGAAATCACTGAAGCTTTCTTT.

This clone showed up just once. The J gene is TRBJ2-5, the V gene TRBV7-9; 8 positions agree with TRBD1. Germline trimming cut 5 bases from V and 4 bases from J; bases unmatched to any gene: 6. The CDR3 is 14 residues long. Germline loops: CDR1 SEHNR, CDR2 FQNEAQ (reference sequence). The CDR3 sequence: CASSAGTGPETQYF. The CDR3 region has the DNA TGTGCCAGCAGCGCAGGGACAGGCCCAGAGACCCAGTACTTC.

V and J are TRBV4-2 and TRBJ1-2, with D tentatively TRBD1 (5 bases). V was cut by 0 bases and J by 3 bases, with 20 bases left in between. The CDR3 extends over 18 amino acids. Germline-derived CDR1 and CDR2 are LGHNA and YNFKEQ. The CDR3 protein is CASSQDGEEQGNDYGYTF. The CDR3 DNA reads TGTGCCAGCAGCCAAGATGGCGAGGAGCAGGGAAATGACTATGGCTACACCTTC.

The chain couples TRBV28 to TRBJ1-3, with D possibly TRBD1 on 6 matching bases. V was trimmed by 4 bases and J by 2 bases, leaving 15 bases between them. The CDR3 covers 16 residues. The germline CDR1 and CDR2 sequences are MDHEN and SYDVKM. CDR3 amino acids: CASSYDRQITGNTIYF. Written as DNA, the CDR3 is TGTGCCAGCAGTTACGACAGGCAGATTACTGGAAACACCATATATTTT.

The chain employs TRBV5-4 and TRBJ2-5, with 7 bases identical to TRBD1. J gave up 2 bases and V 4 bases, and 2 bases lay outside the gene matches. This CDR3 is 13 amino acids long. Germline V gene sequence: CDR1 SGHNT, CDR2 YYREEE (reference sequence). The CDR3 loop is CASSRDRQETQYF. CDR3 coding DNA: TGTGCCAGCAGCCGGGACAGACAAGAGACCCAGTACTTC.

CDR3: CASSFTGPNYGYTF. The CDR3 DNA follows: TGCGCCAGCAGCTTTACAGGGCCTAACTATGGCTACACCTTC. The chain employs TRBV5-1 and TRBJ1-2; a possible D gene is TRBD1 (6 bases). Trimming stripped 2 bases from V and 0 bases from J, with 8 bases between. Germline assignment: CDR1 SGHRS and CDR2 YFSETQ. The CDR3 is made up of 14 amino acids.

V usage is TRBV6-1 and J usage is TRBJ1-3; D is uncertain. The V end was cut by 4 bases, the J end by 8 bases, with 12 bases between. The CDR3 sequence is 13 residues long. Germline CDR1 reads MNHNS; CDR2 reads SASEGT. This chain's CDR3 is CASSAPAWDTIYF. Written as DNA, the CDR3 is TGTGCCAGCAGTGCGCCCGCCTGGGACACCATATATTTT.

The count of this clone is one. The CDR3 here is CASSQISRGGAQETQYF. The CDR3 DNA follows: TGCGCCAGCAGCCAGATCTCCAGAGGTGGGGCGCAAGAGACCCAGTACTTC. The chain recombines TRBV4-1 with TRBJ2-5; tentative D call: TRBD1 (5 bases). V was shortened by 3 bases and J by 2 bases, with 19 bases between the two germline ends. CDR3 length equals 17 residues. The V gene's germline CDR1 is MGHRA and CDR2 YSYEKL.

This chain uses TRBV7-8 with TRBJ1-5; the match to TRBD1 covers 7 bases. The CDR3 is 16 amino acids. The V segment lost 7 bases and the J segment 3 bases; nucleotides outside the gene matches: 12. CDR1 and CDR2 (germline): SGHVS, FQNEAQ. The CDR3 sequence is CASTLGAGGLNQPQHF. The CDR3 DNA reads TGTGCCAGCACCCTGGGGGCAGGGGGACTCAATCAGCCCCAGCATTTT.

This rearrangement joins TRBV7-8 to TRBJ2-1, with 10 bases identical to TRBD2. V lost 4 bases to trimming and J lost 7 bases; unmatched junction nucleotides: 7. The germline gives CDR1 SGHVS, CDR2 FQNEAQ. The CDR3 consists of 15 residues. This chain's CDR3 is CASSSRLAGGNEQFF. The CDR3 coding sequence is TGTGCCAGCAGCTCGCGACTAGCGGGTGGGAATGAGCAGTTCTTC.

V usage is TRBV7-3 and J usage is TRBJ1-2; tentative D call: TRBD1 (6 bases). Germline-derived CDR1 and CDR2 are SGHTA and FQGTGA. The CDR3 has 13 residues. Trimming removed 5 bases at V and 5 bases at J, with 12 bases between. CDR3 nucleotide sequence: TGTGCCAGCAGCAACGAGGGGGGATATGGCTACACCTTC. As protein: CASSNEGGYGYTF.

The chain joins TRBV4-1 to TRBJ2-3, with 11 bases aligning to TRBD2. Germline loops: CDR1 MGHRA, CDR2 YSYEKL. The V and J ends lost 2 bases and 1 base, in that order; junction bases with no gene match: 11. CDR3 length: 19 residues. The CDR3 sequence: CASSQNSPASGGRTDTQYF. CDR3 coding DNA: TGCGCCAGCAGCCAAAATTCCCCGGCTAGCGGGGGGCGCACAGATACGCAGTATTTT.

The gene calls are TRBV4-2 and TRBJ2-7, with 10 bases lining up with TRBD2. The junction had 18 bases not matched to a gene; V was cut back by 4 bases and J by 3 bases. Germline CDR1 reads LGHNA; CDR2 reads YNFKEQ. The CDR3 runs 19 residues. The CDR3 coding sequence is TGTGCCAGCAGCCGGGAGAGCGGGGGGGCCAAATATCTTGTCTACGAGCAGTACTTC. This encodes CASSRESGGAKYLVYEQYF.

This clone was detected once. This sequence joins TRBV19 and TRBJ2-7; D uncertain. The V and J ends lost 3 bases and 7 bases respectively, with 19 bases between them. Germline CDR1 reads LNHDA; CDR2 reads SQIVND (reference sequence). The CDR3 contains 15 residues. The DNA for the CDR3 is TGTGCCAGTAGTATCGGGCAGGCCGAGGCCGGGGAGCAGTACTTC. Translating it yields CASSIGQAEAGEQYF.

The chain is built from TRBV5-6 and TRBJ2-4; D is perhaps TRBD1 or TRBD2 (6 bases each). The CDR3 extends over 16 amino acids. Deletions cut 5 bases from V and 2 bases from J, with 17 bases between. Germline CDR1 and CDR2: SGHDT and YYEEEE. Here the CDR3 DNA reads TGTGCCAGCAGTAAAGGGGACCGGGGGCCCAAAAACATTCAGTACTTC. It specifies CASSKGDRGPKNIQYF.